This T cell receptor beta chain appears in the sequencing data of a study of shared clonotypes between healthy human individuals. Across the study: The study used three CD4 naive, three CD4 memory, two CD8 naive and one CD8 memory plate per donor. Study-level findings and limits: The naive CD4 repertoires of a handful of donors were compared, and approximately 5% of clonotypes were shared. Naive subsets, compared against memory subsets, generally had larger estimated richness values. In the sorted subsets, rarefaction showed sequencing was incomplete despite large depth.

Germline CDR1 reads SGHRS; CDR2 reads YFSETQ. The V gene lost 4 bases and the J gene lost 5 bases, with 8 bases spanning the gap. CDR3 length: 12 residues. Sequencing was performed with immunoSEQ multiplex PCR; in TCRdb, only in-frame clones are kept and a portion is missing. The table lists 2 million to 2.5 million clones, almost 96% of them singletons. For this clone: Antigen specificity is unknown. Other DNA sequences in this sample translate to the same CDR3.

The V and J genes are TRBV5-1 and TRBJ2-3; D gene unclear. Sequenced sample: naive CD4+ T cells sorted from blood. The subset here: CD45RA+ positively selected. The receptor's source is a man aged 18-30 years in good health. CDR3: CASSLLGDTQYF. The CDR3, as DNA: TGCGCCAGCAGCCTTCTTGGAGATACGCAGTATTTT.